Presented here are 23 T cell receptor beta chains from one specimen sequenced in a study of T cells in tuberculosis. The assay was immunoSEQ multiplex PCR, and TCRdb's table has in-frame clones only and misses some. The sample lists tens of thousands of clones; roughly 88% were seen once. Thawed, overnight-rested PBMC were stained with GMM-loaded CD1B tetramer, viability dye and anti-CD3, then sorted. The CD1B tetramers carried C32 glucose monomycolate purified from Rhodococcus equi. The sample consisted of CD1b-GMM tetramer-negative cells sorted from PBMCs. These receptors all stem from an adult woman with latent tuberculosis.

Only one count was recorded for this clone. This chain links TRBV2 with TRBJ1-2; D call uncertain. This CDR3 spans 12 amino acids. V lost 0 bases, J lost 8 bases, and 7 bases lay in between. Germline V gives CDR1 SNHLY, CDR2 FYNNEI. The chain's CDR3 is CASSEALRGYTF. The CDR3 DNA is TGTGCCAGCAGTGAAGCGCTTCGGGGCTACACCTTC.

J is TRBJ2-6 and V is TRBV10-3; 12 nucleotides agree with TRBD1. CDR1 and CDR2 (germline): ENHRY, SYGVKD. The CDR3 loop spans 18 amino acids. After removal of 3 bases from V and 4 bases from J, the junction contained 7 bases not matched to a gene. The CDR3 DNA reads as TGTGCCATCAGTGACTCCGGGACAGGGGGCTTCGGGGCCAACGTCCTGACTTTC. Translated, it gives CAISDSGTGGFGANVLTF.

The genes are TRBV7-9 and TRBJ2-5, with 10 nucleotides matching TRBD2. With 5 bases clipped from V and 4 bases from J, the junction kept 7 bases outside the gene matches. The germline V gene has CDR1 SEHNR and CDR2 FQNEAQ (reference sequence). The CDR3 has 15 amino acids. CDR3 sequence reads: CASSRWASGGETQYF. DNA for the CDR3: TGTGCCAGCAGCAGGTGGGCTAGCGGGGGAGAGACCCAGTACTTC. The variable domain in full, completed from reference TRBV7-9 and TRBJ2-5, reads DTGVSQNPRHKITKRGQNVTFRCDPISEHNRLYWYRQTLGQGPEFLTYFQNEAQLEKSRLLSDRFSAERPKGSFSTLEIQRTEQGDSAMYLCASSRWASGGETQYFGPGTRLLVL.

The genes are TRBV6-5 and TRBJ1-4; maybe TRBD1 (5 bases). This CDR3 contains 16 residues. In germline, CDR1 is MNHEY, CDR2 SVGAGI. V lost 1 base, J lost 0 bases, and 9 bases lay in between. In DNA, the CDR3 is TGTGCCAGCAGTTACTGGGGCCAGTCAACTAATGAAAAACTGTTTTTT. It encodes CASSYWGQSTNEKLFF.

V usage is TRBV5-1 and J usage is TRBJ1-2, with a possible D match to TRBD1 (5 bases). The germline V gene encodes CDR1 SGHRS and CDR2 YFSETQ. Trimming cost V 0 bases and J 0 bases, with 15 bases left between them. The CDR3 has 17 amino acids. The DNA for the CDR3 is TGCGCCAGCAGCTTGGATGCAGGGACTACCACTAACTATGGCTACACCTTC. The encoded protein is CASSLDAGTTTNYGYTF.

This clone was observed a single time. The V call is TRBV6-5, the J call TRBJ1-2; possibly TRBD1 for D (5 bases). Trimming shortened V by 6 bases and J by 2 bases, and 10 bases separated the two germline ends. This CDR3 has 13 residues. CDR1 and CDR2 (germline): MNHEY, SVGAGI. The CDR3: CASSSDSNYGYTF. For the CDR3, the DNA is TGTGCCAGCAGCTCTGACAGCAACTATGGCTACACCTTC.

J is TRBJ2-3 and V is TRBV14, with D possibly matching TRBD2 (6 bases). Germline V gene sequence: CDR1 SGHDN, CDR2 FVKESK. The CDR3 spans 15 residues. The ends were cut back, 5 bases at V and 1 base at J, with 13 bases in the middle. The CDR3 spells CASSTAGLGTDTQYF. In DNA form, the CDR3 reads TGTGCCAGCAGCACAGCGGGTTTAGGCACAGATACGCAGTATTTT. Looking up the rest from reference TRBV14 and TRBJ2-3 gives the full variable domain: EAGVTQFPSHSVIEKGQTVTLRCDPISGHDNLYWYRRVMGKEIKFLLHFVKESKQDESGMPNNRFLAERTGGTYSTLKVQPAELEDSGVYFCASSTAGLGTDTQYFGPGTRLTVL.

The genes are TRBV4-2 and TRBJ2-7; 7 nucleotides align to TRBD2. The CDR3 is made up of 17 amino acids. CDR1 is LGHNA, CDR2 YNFKEQ, per germline. Trimming removed 5 bases from V and 1 base from J; junction bases left unmatched: 14. The CDR3 DNA is TGTGCCAGCAGCTCCCGGGGTAGCGGGCCCGCATCCTACGAGCAGTACGTC. It yields the protein CASSSRGSGPASYEQYV.

For the CDR3, the DNA is TGTGCCAGCAACGACCTTAGCGGGTACCAAGAGACCCAGTACTTC. Translation gives CASNDLSGYQETQYF. The rearrangement links TRBV7-9 to TRBJ2-5; 7 nucleotides agree with TRBD2. This CDR3 has 15 residues. CDR1 is SEHNR, CDR2 FQNEAQ, per germline (reference sequence). Trimming at V came to 7 bases and at J to 0 bases, leaving 8 bases not matched to a gene.

The rearrangement links TRBV18 to TRBJ1-1; a weak D match, TRBD1 (5 bases). The CDR3 runs 15 residues. Germline V CDR1 and CDR2: KGHSH, LQKENI. The germline V and J ends were trimmed by 3 bases and 1 base, with 12 bases remaining between them. CDR3 residues: CASSPEGIGNTEAFF. Written as DNA, the CDR3 is TGTGCCAGCTCACCGGAGGGGATAGGGAACACTGAAGCTTTCTTT.

The chain uses TRBV19 and TRBJ2-3; 15 bases fit TRBD2. This CDR3 comprises 17 residues. CDR1 LNHDA and CDR2 SQIVND come from the germline V gene (reference sequence). The V and J ends lost 4 bases and 4 bases, in that order; junction bases with no gene match: 6. The CDR3 nucleotides are TGTGCCAGTAGTAGGGGACTAGCGGGGGGCGGGGCAGATACGCAGTATTTT. Protein sequence: CASSRGLAGGGADTQYF.

This chain uses TRBV7-2 with TRBJ2-3, with 9 bases identical to TRBD1. The trim removed 8 bases at V and 0 bases at J, leaving 6 bases unmatched. The CDR3 has 15 amino acids. Per the germline V gene, CDR1 is SGHTA and CDR2 is FQGNSA. The CDR3: CASGRDRASTDTQYF. CDR3 DNA sequence: TGTGCCAGCGGCCGGGACAGGGCGAGCACAGATACGCAGTATTTT.

V is TRBV15 and J is TRBJ1-2, with a tentative D call TRBD1 (6 bases). Germline V gives CDR1 LNHNV, CDR2 YYDKDF (reference sequence). The CDR3 extends over 15 amino acids. The V gene lost 3 bases and the J gene lost 4 bases, with 15 bases spanning the gap. The CDR3 DNA reads as TGTGCCACCAGCAGTTTGGACAGAAATCTCTATGGCTACACCTTC. Amino acid sequence: CATSSLDRNLYGYTF.

This chain links TRBV2 with TRBJ1-2; 10 bases agree with TRBD1. The junction had 1 base not matched to a gene; V was cut back by 4 bases and J by 2 bases. The CDR3 contains 14 residues. Germline CDR1 and CDR2: SNHLY and FYNNEI. The CDR3 DNA sequence: TGTGCCAGCAGTGCGGACAGGGGGAACTATGGCTACACCTTC. Protein sequence: CASSADRGNYGYTF.

The chain couples TRBV9 to TRBJ2-6; no clear D. CDR1 and CDR2 (germline): SGDLS, YYNGEE. The CDR3 sequence is 15 residues long. The ends were cut back, 0 bases at V and 4 bases at J, with 8 bases in the middle. CDR3 protein: CASSVGALGANVLTF. The CDR3 DNA reads as TGTGCCAGCAGCGTAGGGGCCTTGGGGGCCAACGTCCTGACTTTC. Full variable domain (outside the CDR3, taken from reference TRBV9 and TRBJ2-6): DSGVTQTPKHLITATGQRVTLRCSPRSGDLSVYWYQQSLDQGLQFLIQYYNGEERAKGNILERFSAQQFPDLHSELNLSSLELGDSALYFCASSVGALGANVLTFGAGSRLTVL.

This chain links TRBV6-5 with TRBJ2-3, with a tentative D call TRBD2 (6 bases). Germline values: CDR1 MNHEY, CDR2 SVGAGI. The CDR3 extends over 14 amino acids. The V gene lost 6 bases and the J gene lost 5 bases, with 15 bases spanning the gap. The CDR3 DNA reads as TGTGCCAGCAGGTCGGGACTCCGCGGAGATACGCAGTATTTT. Its translation: CASRSGLRGDTQYF.

The V gene is TRBV5-1, the J gene TRBJ2-7, with 8 positions matching TRBD2. CDR3 length equals 18 residues. The junction had 11 bases not matched to a gene; V was cut back by 0 bases and J by 0 bases. Germline CDR1 and CDR2: SGHRS and YFSETQ. The CDR3 DNA sequence: TGCGCCAGCAGCTTGGAAAGTAGCGGGGTCATCCTCTCCTACGAGCAGTACTTC. Translating gives CASSLESSGVILSYEQYF. Using reference TRBV5-1 and TRBJ2-7 for the parts outside the CDR3, the full variable domain is KAGVTQTPRYLIKTRGQQVTLSCSPISGHRSVSWYQQTPGQGLQFLFEYFSETQRNKGNFPGRFSGRQFSNSRSEMNVSTLELGDSALYLCASSLESSGVILSYEQYFGPGTRLTVT.

This clone appeared a few times. The chain joins TRBV6-5 to TRBJ2-4, with 9 bases aligning to TRBD1. The CDR3 loop spans 14 amino acids. The germline V gene has CDR1 MNHEY and CDR2 SVGAGI. J gave up 11 bases and V 6 bases, and 11 bases lay outside the gene matches. The CDR3 DNA reads TGTGCCAGCAGGACGGGGGACAGGGACCCCGTTCAGTACTTC. Residues: CASRTGDRDPVQYF.

Here the CDR3 DNA reads TGTGCCAGCAGCTTAGGGGCCGGGACAGGGGTAAATGAGCAGTTCTTC. This translates into CASSLGAGTGVNEQFF. The chain carries TRBV7-9 and TRBJ2-1, with 10 positions matching TRBD1. Germline values: CDR1 SEHNR, CDR2 FQNEAQ (reference sequence). The CDR3 is 16 amino acids. The V gene end was trimmed by 1 base and the J gene end by 7 bases; junction bases not matched to a gene: 7.

A few counts support this clone. In DNA form, the CDR3 reads TGTGCCAGCAGCTCTCAATCGACAGCTGGAAACACCATATATTTT. This codes for CASSSQSTAGNTIYF. The chain is built from TRBV5-4 and TRBJ1-3, with a tentative D call TRBD1 (5 bases). The CDR3 spans 15 residues. V gave up 3 bases and J gave up 2 bases, with 12 bases separating them. In germline, CDR1 is SGHNT, CDR2 YYREEE (reference sequence).

The chain joins TRBV5-1 to TRBJ2-2, with a possible D match to TRBD1 (6 bases). This CDR3 has 15 amino acids. V dropped 1 base and J dropped 1 base, with 8 bases sitting between them. The V gene's germline CDR1 is SGHRS and CDR2 YFSETQ. As DNA, the CDR3 is TGCGCCAGCAGCTTGTGGGGACAGAACACCGGGGAGCTGTTTTTT. Translating it yields CASSLWGQNTGELFF.

The chain has TRBV5-4 and TRBJ1-3; 12 nucleotides line up with TRBD1. Germline CDR1 SGHNT, CDR2 YYREEE (reference sequence). The CDR3 loop spans 15 amino acids. Trimming removed 3 bases from V and 5 bases from J; junction bases left unmatched: 3. The CDR3 nucleotides read TGTGCCAGCAGCTCTGGGACAGGGGGCCGAAACACCATATATTTT. Translated, it gives CASSSGTGGRNTIYF.

This chain links TRBV6-5 with TRBJ1-3, with a possible D match to TRBD1 (6 bases). Trimming took 4 bases from V and 0 from J, leaving 10 bases between them. Per germline, CDR1 MNHEY and CDR2 SVGAGI. The CDR3 is 15 amino acids. The CDR3: CASSSRDNSGNTIYF. DNA for the CDR3: TGTGCCAGCAGTTCCCGGGACAACTCTGGAAACACCATATATTTT.